The 5 T cell receptor beta chains below were found in one sample sequenced in a study of blood T cells in healthy people across ages. Primers used in a second PCR of roughly 7 to 12 cycles were a sample-barcoded 5' primer and a J-beta primer mix. TCRdb ran MiXCR on the 5' RACE reads and lists one entry per CDR3 protein. The table includes about 580,000 distinct CDR3 sequences, around 50% detected once. Sample: blood. Receptors originate from a man aged 80 or over in good health.

A few counts support this clonotype. The chain joins TRBV20-1 to TRBJ1-5, with D hard to call. Per germline, CDR1 DFQATT and CDR2 SNEGSKA (reference sequence). V was cut by 0 bases and J by 4 bases, with 10 bases left in between. This CDR3 comprises 14 residues. This CDR3 is CSARDVAGNQPQHF. Written as DNA, the CDR3 is TGCAGTGCTAGAGATGTAGCGGGTAATCAGCCCCAGCATTTT.

This chain connects TRBV20-1 to TRBJ2-5; D is possibly TRBD2 (6 bases). The CDR3 length is 14 residues. Germline assignment: CDR1 DFQATT and CDR2 SNEGSKA (reference sequence). V was cut by 3 bases and J by 7 bases, with 18 bases left in between. The CDR3 loop is CSASPGTSGRTQYF. CDR3 in DNA: TGCAGTGCTAGTCCCGGGACTTCCGGCCGGACCCAGTACTTC.

The rearrangement joins TRBV7-8 to TRBJ1-2, with 8 bases fitting TRBD1. The length of the CDR3 is 14 residues. The trim removed 2 bases at V and 8 bases at J, leaving 7 bases unmatched. CDR1 and CDR2 from the germline V gene are SGHVS and FQNEAQ. CDR3 sequence reads: CASSLMVRGRGYTF. The CDR3 DNA reads as TGTGCCAGCAGCTTAATGGTCAGGGGGCGAGGCTACACCTTC.

This rearrangement joins TRBV2 to TRBJ2-5; D ambiguous. The J call is uncertain, as TRBJ2-7 better fits the DNA end. From germline, CDR1 is SNHLY and CDR2 FYNNEI. This CDR3 has 14 residues. CDR3 in DNA: TGTGCCAGCAGTGGGGTTTCGCCCTTCTACGAGCAGTACTTC. It codes for CASSGVSPFYEQYF.

The chain couples TRBV6-2 or TRBV6-3 to TRBJ2-2; 12 bases fit TRBD2. There are 16 residues in the CDR3. The V gene's germline CDR1 is MNHEY and CDR2 SVGEGT. J lost 6 bases, V lost 2 bases, and 4 bases had no gene match. CDR3 DNA sequence: TGTGCCAGCAGTTACGCTAGCGGGAGGGCGGCCGGGGAGCTGTTTTTT. Translated: CASSYASGRAAGELFF.